This TCR beta chain was sequenced in a study of cytomegalovirus exposure and HLA in healthy donors. Primers: 60 Vbeta forward and 13 Jbeta reverse. Clones were read by immunoSEQ multiplex PCR, and TCRdb kept only the in-frame ones, dropping some. The data contain about 240,000 clones, 81% of them singletons. Healthy bone marrow donors supplied every sample. The germline V gene has CDR1 SGHNT and CDR2 YYREEE (reference sequence). The CDR3 is 15 amino acids. V shed 1 base, J shed 3 bases, and the junction held 4 bases outside the gene matches. The source of this sequence is a woman aged 60 to 75 in good health and CMV-seropositive. Material for sequencing was PBMCs. This chain joins TRBV5-4 and TRBJ2-1, with 7 bases lining up with TRBD2. The CDR3 nucleotides are TGTGCCAGCAGCTTGCGTCTAGCGGTCTACAATGAGCAGTTCTTC. Residues: CASSLRLAVYNEQFF.